These T cell receptor beta chains were read from a single sample in a study of shared clonotypes between healthy human individuals. Data came from immunoSEQ multiplex PCR; TCRdb stores just in-frame clones and leaves some out. Of around 2,000,000 clones in the sample, roughly 95% were seen once. The sample taken for sequencing was naive CD4+ T cells sorted from blood. These receptors all come from a man aged 18-30 years in good health. CDR3s leave out the opening cysteine and the closing phenylalanine or tryptophan. The order of the fields is J gene, clone size, V gene, CDR3 protein. Size tells how often a clone was seen (once, few, many) or the class of an expanded clone, and some rows leave it out.

>TRBJ2-7|-|TRBV29-1
SAWTPSLAEQY
>TRBJ1-5|few|TRBV19
ASSAREVNQPQH
>TRBJ2-3|-|TRBV14
ASSLIRGLDTQY
>TRBJ1-4|few|TRBV5-1
ASSSGTANEKLF
>TRBJ2-7|-|TRBV29-1
SVEYPGGQGGSYEQY
>TRBJ2-2|-|TRBV6-1
ASTGRVANTGELF
>TRBJ2-7|-|TRBV2
ASTDGGGSTSEQY
>TRBJ1-4|-|TRBV5-1
ASSAEGVLNEKLF
>TRBJ2-5|-|TRBV9
ASSRGGETQY
>TRBJ2-7|-|TRBV6-1
ASSEANSYEQY
>TRBJ2-7|-|TRBV25-1
ASSEYRGKDEQY
>TRBJ1-2|-|TRBV5-4
ASSFDISNYGYT
>TRBJ2-1|-|TRBV5-6
ASSLVGQYNEQF
>TRBJ1-5|-|TRBV2
ASSVIGANQPQH
>TRBJ1-2|-|TRBV7-7
ASSSGVWGYT
>TRBJ2-1|-|TRBV6-5
ASSYSSQALSEQF
>TRBJ2-7|once|TRBV28
ASSSPPGTGGRGMY
>TRBJ2-5|-|TRBV30
AWSQRTLGAAKQY
>TRBJ1-6|-|TRBV7-2
ASSWGIPLH
>TRBJ2-7|-|TRBV9
ASSATGGSYEQY
>TRBJ2-5|-|TRBV5-1
ASSLLPGQETQY
>TRBJ2-2|-|TRBV5-4
ASSSDRANTGELF
>TRBJ1-1|-|TRBV18
ASSPRGGTEAF
>TRBJ2-2|-|TRBV7-2
ASSLRSWINTGELF
>TRBJ2-5|once|TRBV5-1
ASRNPPETQY
>TRBJ1-1|once|TRBV5-1
ASSLTGKNTEAF
>TRBJ2-7|-|TRBV28
ASSPGGPHSYEQY
>TRBJ1-2|-|TRBV7-2
ASSPGQGSSSNNGYT
>TRBJ1-4|-|TRBV13
ASSLAGAMSNEKLF
>TRBJ1-1|-|TRBV10-3
AISAGKGFGTEAF
>TRBJ2-5|-|TRBV6-5
ASRRLAGVEY
>TRBJ2-5|-|TRBV18
ASSPRQGAGETQY
>TRBJ2-5|-|TRBV4-1
ASSQRSPGQAIGAQY
>TRBJ1-1|-|TRBV27
ASRVFGTGFTEAF
>TRBJ1-5|-|TRBV7-2
ASSSTGMSNQPQH
>TRBJ1-4|-|TRBV19
ASSIARVGEKLF
>TRBJ2-5|-|TRBV6-1
ASCRDSQETQY
>TRBJ2-7|-|TRBV19
ASSGRDRAYEQY
>TRBJ2-6|-|TRBV12-5
ASGLLRTPGLKSGANVLT
>TRBJ1-6|-|TRBV5-1
ASSLDPTPSPLH
>TRBJ2-3|-|TRBV6-1
ASSENLMGLALRLQY
>TRBJ2-2|-|TRBV14
ASSQAVTGELF
>TRBJ2-2|-|TRBV30
AWRGRGELF
>TRBJ1-1|once|TRBV13
ASSPRTQMNTEAF
>TRBJ2-1|-|TRBV13
ASSPRWYNEQF
>TRBJ2-5|-|TRBV5-4
ASSPVGLETQY
>TRBJ2-3|-|TRBV5-6
ASIDRGPTDTQY
>TRBJ2-7|-|TRBV18
ASSPLSGSSYEQY
>TRBJ2-6|-|TRBV4-1
ASSSGTVGPGANVLT